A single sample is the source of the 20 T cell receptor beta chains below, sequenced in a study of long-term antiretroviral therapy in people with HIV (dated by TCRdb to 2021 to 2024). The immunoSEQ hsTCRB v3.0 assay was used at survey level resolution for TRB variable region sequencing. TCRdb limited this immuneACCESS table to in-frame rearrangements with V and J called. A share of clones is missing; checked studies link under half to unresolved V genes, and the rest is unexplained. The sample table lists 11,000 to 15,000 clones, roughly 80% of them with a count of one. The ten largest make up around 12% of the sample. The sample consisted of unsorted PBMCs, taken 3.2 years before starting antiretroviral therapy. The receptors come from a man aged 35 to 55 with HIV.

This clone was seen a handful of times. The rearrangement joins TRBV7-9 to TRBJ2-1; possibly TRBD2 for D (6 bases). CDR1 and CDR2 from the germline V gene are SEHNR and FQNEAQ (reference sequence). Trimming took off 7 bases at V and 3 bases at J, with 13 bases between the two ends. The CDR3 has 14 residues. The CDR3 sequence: CASTGAGLYNEQFF. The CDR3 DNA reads TGTGCCAGCACCGGCGCGGGACTCTACAATGAGCAGTTCTTC.

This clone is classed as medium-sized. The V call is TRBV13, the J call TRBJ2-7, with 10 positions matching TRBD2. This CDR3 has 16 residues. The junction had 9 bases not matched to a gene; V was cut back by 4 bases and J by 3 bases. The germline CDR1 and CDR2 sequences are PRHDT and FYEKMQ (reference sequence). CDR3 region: CASSSTSGGEGYEQYF. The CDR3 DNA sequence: TGTGCCAGCAGCTCCACGAGCGGGGGGGAAGGCTACGAGCAGTACTTC.

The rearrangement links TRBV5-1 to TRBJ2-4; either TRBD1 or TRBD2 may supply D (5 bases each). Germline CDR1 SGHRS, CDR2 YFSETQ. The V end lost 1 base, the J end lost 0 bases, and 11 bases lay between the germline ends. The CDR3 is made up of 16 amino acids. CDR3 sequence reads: CASSLSRGLAKNIQYF. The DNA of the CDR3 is TGCGCCAGCAGCTTGTCGAGGGGCTTAGCCAAAAACATTCAGTACTTC.

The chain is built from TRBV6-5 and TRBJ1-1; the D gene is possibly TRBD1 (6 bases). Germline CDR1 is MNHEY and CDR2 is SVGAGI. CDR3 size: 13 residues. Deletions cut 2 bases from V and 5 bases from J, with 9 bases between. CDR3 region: CASSYGGLTEAFF. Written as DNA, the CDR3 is TGTGCCAGCAGTTACGGGGGCTTGACTGAAGCTTTCTTT.

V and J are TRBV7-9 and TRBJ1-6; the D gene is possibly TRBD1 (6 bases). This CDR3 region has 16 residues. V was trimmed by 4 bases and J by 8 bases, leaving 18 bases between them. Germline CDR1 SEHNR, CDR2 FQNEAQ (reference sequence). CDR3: CASSYTRTAGDSPLHF. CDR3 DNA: TGTGCCAGCAGCTACACCCGGACAGCTGGGGATTCACCCCTCCACTTT.

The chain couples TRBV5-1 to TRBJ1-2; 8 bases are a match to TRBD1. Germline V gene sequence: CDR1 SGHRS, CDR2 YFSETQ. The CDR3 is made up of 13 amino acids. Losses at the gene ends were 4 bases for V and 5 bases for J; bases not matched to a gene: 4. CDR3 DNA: TGCGCCAGCAGCCTGGGACAGGAATATGGCTACACCTTC. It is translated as CASSLGQEYGYTF.

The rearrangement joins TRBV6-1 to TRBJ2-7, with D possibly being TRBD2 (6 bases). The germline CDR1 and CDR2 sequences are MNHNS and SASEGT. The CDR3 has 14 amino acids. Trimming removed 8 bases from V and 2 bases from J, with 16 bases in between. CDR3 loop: CASQEGGLTYEQYF. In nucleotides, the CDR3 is TGTGCCAGCCAAGAGGGAGGTTTGACCTACGAGCAGTACTTC.

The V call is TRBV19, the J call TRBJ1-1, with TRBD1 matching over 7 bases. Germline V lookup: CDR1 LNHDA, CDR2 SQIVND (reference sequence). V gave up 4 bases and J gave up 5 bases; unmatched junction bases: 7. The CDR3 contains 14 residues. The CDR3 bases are TGTGCCAGTAGTACCACGACAGGGATAACTGAAGCTTTCTTT. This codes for CASSTTTGITEAFF.

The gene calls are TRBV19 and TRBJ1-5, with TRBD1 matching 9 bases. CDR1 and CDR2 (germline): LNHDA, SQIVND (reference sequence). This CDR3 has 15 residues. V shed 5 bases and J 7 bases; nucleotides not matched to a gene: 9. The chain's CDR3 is CASSGQGSGNQPQHF. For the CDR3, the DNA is TGTGCCAGTAGTGGACAGGGGAGTGGAAACCAGCCCCAGCATTTT.

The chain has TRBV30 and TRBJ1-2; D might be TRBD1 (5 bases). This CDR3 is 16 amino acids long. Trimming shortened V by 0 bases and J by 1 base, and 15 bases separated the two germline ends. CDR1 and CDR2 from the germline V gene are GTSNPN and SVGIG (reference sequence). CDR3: CAWSVRGTGFNYGYTF. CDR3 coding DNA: TGTGCCTGGAGTGTACGGGGTACAGGATTTAACTATGGCTACACCTTC.

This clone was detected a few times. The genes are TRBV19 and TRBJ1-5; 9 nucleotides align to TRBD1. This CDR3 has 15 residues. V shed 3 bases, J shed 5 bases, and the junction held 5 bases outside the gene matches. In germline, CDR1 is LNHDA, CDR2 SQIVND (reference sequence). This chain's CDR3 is CASSIQDRGYQPQHF. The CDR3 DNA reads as TGTGCCAGTAGTATCCAGGACAGGGGCTATCAGCCCCAGCATTTT.

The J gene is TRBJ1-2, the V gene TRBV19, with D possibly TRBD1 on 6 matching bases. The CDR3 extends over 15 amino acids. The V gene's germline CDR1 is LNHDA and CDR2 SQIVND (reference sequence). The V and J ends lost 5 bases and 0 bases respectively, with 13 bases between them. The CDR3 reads CASSGGKRSNYGYTF. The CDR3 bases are TGTGCCAGTAGTGGGGGCAAGAGATCTAACTATGGCTACACCTTC.

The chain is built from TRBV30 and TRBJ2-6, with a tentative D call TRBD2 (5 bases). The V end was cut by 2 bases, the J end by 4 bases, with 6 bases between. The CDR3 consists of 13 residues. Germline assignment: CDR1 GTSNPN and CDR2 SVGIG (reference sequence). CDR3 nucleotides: TGTGCCTGGAGTTCGGGGGGGGCCAACGTCCTGACTTTC. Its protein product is CAWSSGGANVLTF.

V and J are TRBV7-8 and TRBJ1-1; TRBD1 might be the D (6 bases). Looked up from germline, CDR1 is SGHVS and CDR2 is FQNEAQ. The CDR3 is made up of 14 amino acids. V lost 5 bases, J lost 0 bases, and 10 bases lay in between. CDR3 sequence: CASSMGHLNTEAFF. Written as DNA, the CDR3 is TGTGCCAGCAGCATGGGACACCTGAACACTGAAGCTTTCTTT. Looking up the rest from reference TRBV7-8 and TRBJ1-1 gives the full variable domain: GAGVSQSPRYKVAKRGQDVALRCDPISGHVSLFWYQQALGQGPEFLTYFQNEAQLDKSGLPSDRFFAERPEGSVSTLKIQRTQQEDSAVYLCASSMGHLNTEAFFGQGTRLTVV.

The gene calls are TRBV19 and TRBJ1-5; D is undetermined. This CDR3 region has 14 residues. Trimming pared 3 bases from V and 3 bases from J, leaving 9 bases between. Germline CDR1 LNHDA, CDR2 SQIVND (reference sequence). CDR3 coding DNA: TGTGCCAGTAGTATTACACAGATCAATCAGCCCCAGCATTTT. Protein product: CASSITQINQPQHF. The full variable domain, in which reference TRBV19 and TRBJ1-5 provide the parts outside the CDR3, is DGGITQSPKYLFRKEGQNVTLSCEQNLNHDAMYWYRQDPGQGLRLIYYSQIVNDFQKGDIAEGYSVSREKKESFPLTVTSAQKNPTAFYLCASSITQINQPQHFGDGTRLSIL.

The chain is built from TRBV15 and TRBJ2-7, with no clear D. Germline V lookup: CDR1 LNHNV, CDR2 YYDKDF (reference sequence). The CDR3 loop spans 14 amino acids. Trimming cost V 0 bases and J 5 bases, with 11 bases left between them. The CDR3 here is CATSRDKYTDEQYF. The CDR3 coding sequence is TGTGCCACCAGCAGAGACAAATACACGGACGAGCAGTACTTC.

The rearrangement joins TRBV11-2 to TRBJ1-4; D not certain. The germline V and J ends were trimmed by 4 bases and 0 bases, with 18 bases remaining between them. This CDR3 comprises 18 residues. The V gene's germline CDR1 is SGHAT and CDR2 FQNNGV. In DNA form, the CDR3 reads TGTGCCAGCAGCTCCCCTTTTGGAGGGAAGTCAACTAATGAAAAACTGTTTTTT. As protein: CASSSPFGGKSTNEKLFF. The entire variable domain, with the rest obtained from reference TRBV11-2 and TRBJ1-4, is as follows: EAGVAQSPRYKIIEKRQSVAFWCNPISGHATLYWYQQILGQGPKLLIQFQNNGVVDDSQLPKDRFSAERLKGVDSTLKIQPAKLEDSAVYLCASSSPFGGKSTNEKLFFGSGTQLSVL.

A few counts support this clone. CDR3 in amino acids: CASSGGNEQYF. The CDR3 coding sequence is TGCGCCAGCAGCGGGGGTAACGAGCAGTACTTC. V usage is TRBV5-1 and J usage is TRBJ2-7, with D tentatively TRBD1 or TRBD2 (5 bases each). The CDR3 runs to 11 residues. Per the germline V gene, CDR1 is SGHRS and CDR2 is YFSETQ. The V end was cut by 4 bases, the J end by 5 bases, with 7 bases between.

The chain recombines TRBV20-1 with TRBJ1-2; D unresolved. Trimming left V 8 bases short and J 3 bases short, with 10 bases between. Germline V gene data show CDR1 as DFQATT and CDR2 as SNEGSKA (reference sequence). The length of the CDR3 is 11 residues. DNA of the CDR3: TGCAGTACCCTTGGAGACTATGGCTACACCTTC. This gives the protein CSTLGDYGYTF.

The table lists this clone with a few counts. CDR3 in amino acids: CASSVDNGGTTDTQYF. The CDR3 nucleotides read TGTGCCAGCAGCGTAGACAACGGGGGGACCACAGATACGCAGTATTTT. The V call is TRBV9, the J call TRBJ2-3; the match to TRBD2 covers 7 bases. Germline V CDR1 and CDR2: SGDLS, YYNGEE. J lost 2 bases, V lost 0 bases, and 6 bases had no gene match. The CDR3 is 16 amino acids.